This T cell receptor (beta chain) came from a study of blood T cell repertoires in COVID-19. The overall study: Samples came from the United States, Italy and Spain, spanning acute and convalescent COVID-19. PBMCs, B-cell-depleted T cells, or T cells provided the cDNA or gDNA that made up the material.

This clone has just one count. In the original workflow: From reference gene primer amplification, estimates of nucleated cell counts were derived. Here immunoSEQ multiplex PCR was the method, and the copy in TCRdb shows in-frame clones only, minus some. V and J calls and clone size follow that table, whereas D and trimming were derived from the DNA. The sample yields tens of thousands of clones, approximately 88% seen once. CDR3 length equals 14 residues. V lost 2 bases and J 5 bases, leaving 12 bases between the germline ends. CDR1 and CDR2 from the germline V gene are KGHSH and LQKENI. The origin of this receptor is a human donor in a cohort sampled during active COVID-19. This rearrangement joins TRBV18 to TRBJ1-2; D gene uncertain. Sample: peripheral blood. The CDR3 loop is CASSPEGREYGYTF. For the CDR3, the DNA is TGTGCCAGCTCACCAGAAGGGAGGGAATATGGCTACACCTTC.